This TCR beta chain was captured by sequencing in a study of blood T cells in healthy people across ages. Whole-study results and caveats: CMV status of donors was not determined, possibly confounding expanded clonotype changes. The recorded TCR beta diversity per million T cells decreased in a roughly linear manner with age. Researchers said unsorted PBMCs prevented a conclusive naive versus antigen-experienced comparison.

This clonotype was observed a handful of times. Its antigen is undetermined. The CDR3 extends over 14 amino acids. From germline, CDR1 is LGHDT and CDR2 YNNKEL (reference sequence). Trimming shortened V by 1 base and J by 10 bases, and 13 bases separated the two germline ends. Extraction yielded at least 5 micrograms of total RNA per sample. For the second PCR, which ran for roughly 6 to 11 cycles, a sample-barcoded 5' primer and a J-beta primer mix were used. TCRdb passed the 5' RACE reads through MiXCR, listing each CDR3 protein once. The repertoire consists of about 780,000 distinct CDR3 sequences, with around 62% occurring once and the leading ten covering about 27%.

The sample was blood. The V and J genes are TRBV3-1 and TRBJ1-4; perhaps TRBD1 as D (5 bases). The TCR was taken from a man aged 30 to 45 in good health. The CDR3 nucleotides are TGTGCCAGCAGCCAAGTTGACAGATTGGGAAAACTGTTTTTT. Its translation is CASSQVDRLGKLFF.